The 19 T cell receptor beta chains in this list originate from one sample, sequenced in a study of blood T cell repertoires in COVID-19. The table came from immunoSEQ multiplex PCR; TCRdb's copy has only in-frame clones and leaves some out. The table records around 130,000 clones, approximately 84% of them present only once. The sequencing sample was made of peripheral blood. Receptors originate from a human donor in a cohort sampled during active COVID-19.

This clone was counted between two and nine times. The chain joins TRBV7-2 to TRBJ1-5; 7 bases agree with TRBD1. There are 14 residues in the CDR3. Germline V gives CDR1 SGHTA, CDR2 FQGNSA. With V trimmed by 1 base and J by 9 bases, 6 bases remained unmatched. This CDR3 reads CASSLGQGMRPQHF. The CDR3, as DNA: TGTGCCAGCAGCTTAGGACAGGGCATGAGGCCCCAGCATTTT. The whole variable domain, filled in from reference TRBV7-2 and TRBJ1-5, reads GAGVSQSPSNKVTEKGKDVELRCDPISGHTALYWYRQSLGQGLEFLIYFQGNSAPDKSGLPSDRFSAERTGGSVSTLTIQRTQQEDSAVYLCASSLGQGMRPQHFGDGTRLSIL.

The chain couples TRBV19 to TRBJ1-5; 10 bases are a match to TRBD1. This CDR3 comprises 16 residues. The germline CDR1 and CDR2 sequences are LNHDA and SQIVND (reference sequence). V was pared by 6 bases and J by 8 bases, with 13 bases of the junction left unmatched. The CDR3 nucleotides read TGTGCCAGTAGAGACAGGGGGCGAAAAGAGGGGAAGCCCCAGCATTTT. This encodes CASRDRGRKEGKPQHF.

Remarks on this clone: The same CDR3 also results from other DNA sequences found in this sample. The chain couples TRBV5-1 to TRBJ2-3, with 13 bases matching TRBD2. The trim removed 4 bases at V and 1 base at J, leaving 3 bases unmatched. Germline V gene sequence: CDR1 SGHRS, CDR2 YFSETQ. The CDR3 runs to 16 residues. CDR3 protein: CASSLGTSGGTDTQYF. The CDR3 DNA sequence: TGCGCCAGCAGCCTAGGGACTAGCGGGGGCACAGATACGCAGTATTTT.

This chain uses TRBV30 with TRBJ1-1; TRBD1 aligns across 9 bases. V gave up 5 bases and J gave up 1 base; unmatched junction bases: 8. CDR1 is GTSNPN and CDR2 is SVGIG in the germline V gene (reference sequence). The CDR3 runs 15 residues. The CDR3 protein is CAWYRGRVSNTEAFF. For the CDR3, the DNA is TGTGCCTGGTACAGGGGGCGGGTTTCGAACACTGAAGCTTTCTTT.

The chain joins TRBV5-6 to TRBJ2-7; the match to TRBD1 covers 7 bases. Germline loops: CDR1 SGHDT, CDR2 YYEEEE. J was trimmed by 7 bases and V by 0 bases; bases with no gene match: 4. The CDR3 length is 13 residues. The CDR3 region is CASSLEGADEQYF. The CDR3 DNA follows: TGTGCCAGCAGCTTGGAGGGGGCGGATGAGCAGTACTTC.

The chain has TRBV20-1 and TRBJ2-1; a possible D gene is TRBD2 (7 bases). Trimming took off 3 bases at V and 5 bases at J, with 14 bases between the two ends. The germline gives CDR1 DFQATT, CDR2 SNEGSKA (reference sequence). The CDR3 spans 14 residues. The DNA of the CDR3 is TGCAGTGCTAGTACGGGGGGCCTAGACAATGAGCAGTTCTTC. Residues: CSASTGGLDNEQFF.

This chain uses TRBV29-1 with TRBJ2-3; weak D call: TRBD2 (6 bases). There are 12 residues in the CDR3. The V end lost 8 bases, the J end lost 1 base, and 10 bases lay between the germline ends. Germline V gives CDR1 SQVTM, CDR2 ANQGSEA. The chain's CDR3 is CSWGLRTDTQYF. CDR3 DNA sequence: TGCAGCTGGGGACTCCGCACAGATACGCAGTATTTT.

This chain joins TRBV5-1 and TRBJ1-1, with TRBD1 matching 7 bases. CDR3 length equals 13 residues. J was trimmed by 0 bases and V by 4 bases; bases with no gene match: 0. CDR1 is SGHRS and CDR2 is YFSETQ in the germline V gene. CDR3 protein: CASSGTVNTEAFF. The DNA for the CDR3 is TGCGCCAGCAGCGGGACAGTGAACACTGAAGCTTTCTTT.

The V call is TRBV5-1, the J call TRBJ1-6; 7 positions match TRBD1. The CDR3 runs 15 residues. Per the germline V gene, CDR1 is SGHRS and CDR2 is YFSETQ. V trimming: 4 bases; J trimming: 9 bases; junction bases outside the gene matches: 10. CDR3 amino acids: CASSPTTGLTSPLHF. As DNA, the CDR3 is TGCGCCAGCAGCCCGACGACAGGGCTCACTTCACCCCTCCACTTT.

This chain joins TRBV30 and TRBJ2-7; D is unclear. CDR1 and CDR2 (germline): GTSNPN, SVGIG (reference sequence). V lost 3 bases and J 7 bases, leaving 13 bases between the germline ends. The CDR3 is made up of 12 amino acids. The CDR3, as DNA: TGTGCCTGGAGCCCCAGACTTGGTGAGCAGTACTTC. This translates into CAWSPRLGEQYF.

This clone was recorded only once. This chain connects TRBV14 to TRBJ2-5; TRBD2 might be the D (5 bases). The V end lost 0 bases, the J end lost 4 bases, and 9 bases lay between the germline ends. Germline CDR1 is SGHDN and CDR2 is FVKESK. This CDR3 spans 14 amino acids. The CDR3 coding sequence is TGTGCCAGCAGCCAAGATAGAGGAGGAGAGACCCAGTACTTC. Translation gives CASSQDRGGETQYF.

This clone has only a few counts. The gene calls are TRBV5-4 and TRBJ1-1, with 8 bases that match TRBD1. This CDR3 contains 14 residues. J gave up 4 bases and V 4 bases, and 6 bases lay outside the gene matches. Germline CDR1 is SGHNT and CDR2 is YYREEE (reference sequence). The chain's CDR3 is CASSQDRGFTEAFF. CDR3 coding DNA: TGTGCCAGCAGCCAAGACAGGGGCTTCACTGAAGCTTTCTTT.

This rearrangement joins TRBV5-1 to TRBJ2-5, with D possibly TRBD2 on 6 matching bases. Germline values: CDR1 SGHRS, CDR2 YFSETQ. The CDR3 totals 15 residues. The V end lost 0 bases, the J end lost 1 base, and 10 bases lay between the germline ends. The CDR3 loop reads CASSLALAPQETQYF. The CDR3, as DNA: TGCGCCAGCAGCTTGGCCCTAGCGCCCCAAGAGACCCAGTACTTC. Combining the CDR3 with reference TRBV5-1 and TRBJ2-5 gives the whole variable domain KAGVTQTPRYLIKTRGQQVTLSCSPISGHRSVSWYQQTPGQGLQFLFEYFSETQRNKGNFPGRFSGRQFSNSRSEMNVSTLELGDSALYLCASSLALAPQETQYFGPGTRLLVL.

The chain has TRBV7-6 and TRBJ2-3, with 11 bases identical to TRBD2. Looked up from germline, CDR1 is SGHVS and CDR2 is FNYEAQ. The junction had 4 bases not matched to a gene; V was cut back by 5 bases and J by 0 bases. The CDR3 has 16 amino acids. In DNA, the CDR3 is TGTGCCAGCAGCCCATGGACTAGCGGGAGCACAGATACGCAGTATTTT. This encodes CASSPWTSGSTDTQYF.

This clone was observed a single time. This chain connects TRBV6-6 to TRBJ1-2; the D gene is possibly TRBD1 (6 bases). The CDR3 extends over 15 amino acids. Trimming took off 3 bases at V and 6 bases at J, with 17 bases between the two ends. Germline V gene data show CDR1 as MNHNY and CDR2 as SVGAGI (reference sequence). CDR3 sequence reads: CASSYKAGALHGYTF. CDR3 coding DNA: TGTGCCAGCAGTTATAAAGCAGGGGCCCTTCATGGCTACACCTTC.

This clone came up once. V gene TRBV4-1 combines with J gene TRBJ2-5, with 7 bases that match TRBD2. This CDR3 has 14 residues. Unmatched junction bases numbered 6, after V lost 1 base and J lost 7 bases. The V gene's germline CDR1 is MGHRA and CDR2 YSYEKL. The CDR3: CASSQVAGSRTQYF. The CDR3 coding sequence is TGCGCCAGCAGCCAAGTAGCGGGCTCTAGGACCCAGTACTTC.

The rearrangement links TRBV19 to TRBJ2-3; 7 nucleotides align to TRBD1. Germline assignment: CDR1 LNHDA and CDR2 SQIVND (reference sequence). V shed 7 bases, J shed 5 bases, and the junction held 12 bases outside the gene matches. CDR3 size: 15 residues. As DNA, the CDR3 is TGTGCCAGTAATCGAGGGGGCCTTAATCAAGATACGCAGTATTTT. Amino acids: CASNRGGLNQDTQYF.

This chain uses TRBV7-8 with TRBJ2-7; D gene uncertain. Germline V gives CDR1 SGHVS, CDR2 FQNEAQ. This CDR3 has 14 amino acids. The V and J ends lost 5 bases and 2 bases respectively, with 13 bases between them. The CDR3 is CASSPRQSPYEQYF. The CDR3 DNA reads as TGTGCCAGCAGCCCCAGACAATCGCCCTACGAGCAGTACTTC.

The chain links TRBV4-1 to TRBJ1-6; TRBD1 matches 8 bases. The germline V gene encodes CDR1 MGHRA and CDR2 YSYEKL. V lost 4 bases and J lost 8; bases outside the gene matches: 7. The CDR3 is made up of 15 amino acids. The CDR3 nucleotides are TGCGCCAGCAGCCCCGGACAGGGTTTGGATTCACCCCTCCACTTT. It translates to CASSPGQGLDSPLHF.